This entry describes one TCR beta chain. V lost 7 bases to trimming and J lost 15 bases; unmatched junction nucleotides: 6. In germline, CDR1 is MGHDK, CDR2 SYGVNS. The CDR3 has 12 amino acids. This sample was included in a study of blood T cell repertoires in COVID-19. Study-wide context: Nucleic acid was either cDNA or gDNA, and it came from T cells, B-cell-depleted T cells, or PBMCs.

The repertoire was sequenced with immunoSEQ multiplex PCR; TCRdb's copy has only in-frame clones and lacks some. The sample includes some 100,000 clones, roughly 86% of them seen just once. The source of this sequence is a woman aged 30 to 39 with acute or convalescent COVID-19. Input material: peripheral blood. The chain is built from TRBV25-1 and TRBJ2-1; 13 bases align to TRBD2. CDR3 loop: CASMTSGGQWFF. DNA of the CDR3: TGTGCCAGCATGACTAGCGGGGGGCAATGGTTCTTC.